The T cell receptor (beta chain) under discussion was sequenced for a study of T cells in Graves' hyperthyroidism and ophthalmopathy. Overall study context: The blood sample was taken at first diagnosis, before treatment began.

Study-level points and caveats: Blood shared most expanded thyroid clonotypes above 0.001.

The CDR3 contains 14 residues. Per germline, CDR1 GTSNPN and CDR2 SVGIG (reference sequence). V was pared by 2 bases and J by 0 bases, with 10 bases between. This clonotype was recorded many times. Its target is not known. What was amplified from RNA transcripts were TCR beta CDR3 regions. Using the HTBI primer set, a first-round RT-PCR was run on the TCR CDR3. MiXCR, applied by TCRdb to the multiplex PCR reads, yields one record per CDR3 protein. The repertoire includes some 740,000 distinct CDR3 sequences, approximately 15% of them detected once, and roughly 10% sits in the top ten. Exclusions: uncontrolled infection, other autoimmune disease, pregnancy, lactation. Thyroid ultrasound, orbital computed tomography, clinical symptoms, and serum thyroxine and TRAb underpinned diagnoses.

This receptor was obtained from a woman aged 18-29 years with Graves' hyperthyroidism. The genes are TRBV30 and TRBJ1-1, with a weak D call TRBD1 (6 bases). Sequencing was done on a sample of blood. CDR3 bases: TGTGCCTGGAGTCAGGGGTCACTGAACACTGAAGCTTTCTTT. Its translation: CAWSQGSLNTEAFF.